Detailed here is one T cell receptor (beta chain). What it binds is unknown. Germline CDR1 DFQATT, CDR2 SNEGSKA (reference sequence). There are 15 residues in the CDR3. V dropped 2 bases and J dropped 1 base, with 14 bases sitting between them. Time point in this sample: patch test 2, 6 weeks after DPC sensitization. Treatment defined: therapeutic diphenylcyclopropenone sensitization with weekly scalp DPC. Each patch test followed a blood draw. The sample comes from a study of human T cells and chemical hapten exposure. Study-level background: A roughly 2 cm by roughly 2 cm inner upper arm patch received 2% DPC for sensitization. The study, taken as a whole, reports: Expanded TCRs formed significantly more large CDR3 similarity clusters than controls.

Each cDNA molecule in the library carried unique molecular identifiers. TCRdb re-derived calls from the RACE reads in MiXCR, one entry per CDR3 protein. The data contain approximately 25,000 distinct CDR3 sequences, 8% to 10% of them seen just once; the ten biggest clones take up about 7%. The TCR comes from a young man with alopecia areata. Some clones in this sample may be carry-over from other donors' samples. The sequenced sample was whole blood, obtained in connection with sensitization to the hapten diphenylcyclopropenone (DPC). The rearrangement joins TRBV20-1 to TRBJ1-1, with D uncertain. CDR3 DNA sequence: TGCAGTGCTAGACCCCACACGCTCCCGAACACTGAAGCTTTCTTT. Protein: CSARPHTLPNTEAFF.